This T cell receptor (beta chain) was identified during a study of vaccination and CD4 T cells after COVID-19. Treatment in this sample: 10-day PBMC culture with coronavirus spike peptide pools or control peptides (ViraFEST assay). Following expansion of antigen-specific T cells with peptide pools, ViraFEST then sequenced TCRs. PCR positivity dates ran from March to December 2020, preceding US Alpha, Beta and Delta variants. In this sample, this clonotype turned up a few times. The antigen remains undetermined. This CDR3 has 15 amino acids. Deletions cut 10 bases from V and 8 bases from J, with 26 bases between. Per germline, CDR1 WNHNN and CDR2 SYGVQD (reference sequence). With the Oncomine TCR Beta short-read assay, DNA from cultured CD4+ T cells was sequenced. TCRdb fed the PCR reads into MiXCR, producing one record per CDR3 protein. The sample holds approximately 11,000 distinct CDR3 sequences, roughly 31% seen once.

The chain couples TRBV10-1 to TRBJ1-2; a possible D gene is TRBD1 (6 bases). Sequences were obtained from CD4+ T cells from blood, cultured in vitro. The TCR comes from a human donor who had recovered from COVID-19. In DNA, the CDR3 is TGCGCCATTCCTAAGGGCTTTACAGGGATCGGGGGCTACACCTTC. Its protein product is CAIPKGFTGIGGYTF.